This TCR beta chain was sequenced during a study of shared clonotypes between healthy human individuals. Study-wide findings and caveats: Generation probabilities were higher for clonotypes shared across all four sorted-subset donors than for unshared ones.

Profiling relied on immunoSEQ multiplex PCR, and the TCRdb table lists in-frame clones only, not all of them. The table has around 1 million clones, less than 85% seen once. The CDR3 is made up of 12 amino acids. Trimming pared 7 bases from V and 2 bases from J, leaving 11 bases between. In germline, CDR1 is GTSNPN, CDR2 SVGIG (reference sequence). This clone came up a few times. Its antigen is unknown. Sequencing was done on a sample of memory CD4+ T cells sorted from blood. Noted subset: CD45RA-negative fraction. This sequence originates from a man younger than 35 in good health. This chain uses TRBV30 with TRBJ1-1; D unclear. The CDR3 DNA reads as TGTGCCTCATCCCCGGGTAACACTGAAGCTTTCTTT. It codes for CASSPGNTEAFF.